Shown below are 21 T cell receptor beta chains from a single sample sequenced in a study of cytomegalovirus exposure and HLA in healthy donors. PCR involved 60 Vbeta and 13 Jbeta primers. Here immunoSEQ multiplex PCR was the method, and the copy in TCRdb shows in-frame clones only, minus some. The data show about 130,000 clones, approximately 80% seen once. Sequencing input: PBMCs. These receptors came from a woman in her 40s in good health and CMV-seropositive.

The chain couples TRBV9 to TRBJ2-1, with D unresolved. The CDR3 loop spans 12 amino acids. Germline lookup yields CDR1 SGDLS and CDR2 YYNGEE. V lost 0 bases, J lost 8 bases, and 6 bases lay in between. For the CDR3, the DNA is TGTGCCAGCAGCGTAGGCGCTTATGAGCAGTTCTTC. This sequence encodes CASSVGAYEQFF.

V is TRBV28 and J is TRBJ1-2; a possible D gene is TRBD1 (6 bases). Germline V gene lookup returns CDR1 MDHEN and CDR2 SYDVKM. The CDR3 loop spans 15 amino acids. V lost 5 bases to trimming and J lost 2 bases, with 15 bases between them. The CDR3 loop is CASSPRGRDNYGYTF. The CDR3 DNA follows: TGTGCCAGCAGTCCGAGGGGGAGGGACAACTATGGCTACACCTTC.

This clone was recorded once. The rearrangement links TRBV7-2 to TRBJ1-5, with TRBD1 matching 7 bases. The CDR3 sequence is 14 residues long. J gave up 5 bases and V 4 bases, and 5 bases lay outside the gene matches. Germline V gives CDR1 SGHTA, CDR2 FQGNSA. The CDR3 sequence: CASSSRGGDQPQHF. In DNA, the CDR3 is TGTGCCAGCAGCTCGAGAGGGGGCGATCAGCCCCAGCATTTT. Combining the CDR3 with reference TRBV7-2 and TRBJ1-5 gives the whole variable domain GAGVSQSPSNKVTEKGKDVELRCDPISGHTALYWYRQSLGQGLEFLIYFQGNSAPDKSGLPSDRFSAERTGGSVSTLTIQRTQQEDSAVYLCASSSRGGDQPQHFGDGTRLSIL.

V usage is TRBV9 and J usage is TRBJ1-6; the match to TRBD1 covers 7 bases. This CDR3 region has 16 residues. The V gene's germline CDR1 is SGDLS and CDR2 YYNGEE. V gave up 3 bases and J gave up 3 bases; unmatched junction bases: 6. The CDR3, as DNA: TGTGCCAGCAGCGAAACGGACAGGATCTATAATTCACCCCTCCACTTT. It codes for CASSETDRIYNSPLHF. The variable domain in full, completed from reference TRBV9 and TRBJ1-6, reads DSGVTQTPKHLITATGQRVTLRCSPRSGDLSVYWYQQSLDQGLQFLIQYYNGEERAKGNILERFSAQQFPDLHSELNLSSLELGDSALYFCASSETDRIYNSPLHFGNGTRLTVT.

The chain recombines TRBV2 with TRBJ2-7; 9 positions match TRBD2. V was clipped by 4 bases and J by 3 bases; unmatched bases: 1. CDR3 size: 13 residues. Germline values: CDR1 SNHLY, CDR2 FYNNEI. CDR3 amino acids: CASSVTSGYEQYF. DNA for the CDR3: TGTGCCAGCAGTGTGACTAGCGGCTACGAGCAGTACTTC.

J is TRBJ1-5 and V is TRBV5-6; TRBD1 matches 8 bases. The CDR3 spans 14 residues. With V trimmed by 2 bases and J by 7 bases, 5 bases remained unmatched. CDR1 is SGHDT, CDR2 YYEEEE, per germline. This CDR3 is CASSFHRGGQPQHF. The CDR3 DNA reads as TGTGCCAGCAGCTTCCACAGGGGGGGACAGCCCCAGCATTTT.

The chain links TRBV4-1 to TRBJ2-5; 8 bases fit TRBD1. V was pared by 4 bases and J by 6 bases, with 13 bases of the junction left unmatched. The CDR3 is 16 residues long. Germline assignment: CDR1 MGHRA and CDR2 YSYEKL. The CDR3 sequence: CASSPQIQGARQTQYF. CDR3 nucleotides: TGCGCCAGCAGCCCCCAGATTCAGGGGGCTAGGCAGACCCAGTACTTC.

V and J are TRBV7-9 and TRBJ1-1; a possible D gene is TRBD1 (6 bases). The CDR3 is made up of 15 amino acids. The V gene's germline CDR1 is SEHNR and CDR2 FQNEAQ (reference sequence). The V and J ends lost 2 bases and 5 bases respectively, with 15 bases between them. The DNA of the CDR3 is TGTGCCAGCAGCTTATACGCTTTCAGGGGAACTGAAGCTTTCTTT. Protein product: CASSLYAFRGTEAFF.

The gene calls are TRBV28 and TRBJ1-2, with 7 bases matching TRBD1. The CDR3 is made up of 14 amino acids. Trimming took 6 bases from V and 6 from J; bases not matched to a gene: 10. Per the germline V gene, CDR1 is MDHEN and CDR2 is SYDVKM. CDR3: CASSVGQLPNGYTF. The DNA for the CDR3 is TGTGCCAGCAGCGTGGGACAGCTCCCCAATGGCTACACCTTC.

CDR3 DNA: TGCGCCAGCAGCTTGGTGCTCGGGGGAAGCACAGATACGCAGTATTTT. This encodes CASSLVLGGSTDTQYF. The chain has TRBV5-1 and TRBJ2-3; D possibly corresponds to TRBD2 (6 bases). V was cut by 0 bases and J by 0 bases, with 11 bases left in between. Germline V CDR1 and CDR2: SGHRS, YFSETQ. CDR3 length: 16 amino acids. The full variable domain, in which reference TRBV5-1 and TRBJ2-3 provide the parts outside the CDR3, is KAGVTQTPRYLIKTRGQQVTLSCSPISGHRSVSWYQQTPGQGLQFLFEYFSETQRNKGNFPGRFSGRQFSNSRSEMNVSTLELGDSALYLCASSLVLGGSTDTQYFGPGTRLTVL.

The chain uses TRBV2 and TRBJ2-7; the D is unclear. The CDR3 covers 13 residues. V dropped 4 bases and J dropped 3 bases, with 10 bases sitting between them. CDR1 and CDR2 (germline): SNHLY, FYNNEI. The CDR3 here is CASSVNAVYEQYF. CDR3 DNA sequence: TGTGCCAGCAGTGTCAATGCGGTCTACGAGCAGTACTTC.

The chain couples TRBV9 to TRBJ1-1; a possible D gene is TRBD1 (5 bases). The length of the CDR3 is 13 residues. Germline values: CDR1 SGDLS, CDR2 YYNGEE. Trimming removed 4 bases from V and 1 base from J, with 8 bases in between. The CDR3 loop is CASSLTGNTEAFF. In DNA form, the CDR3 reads TGTGCCAGCAGCCTCACAGGGAACACTGAAGCTTTCTTT.

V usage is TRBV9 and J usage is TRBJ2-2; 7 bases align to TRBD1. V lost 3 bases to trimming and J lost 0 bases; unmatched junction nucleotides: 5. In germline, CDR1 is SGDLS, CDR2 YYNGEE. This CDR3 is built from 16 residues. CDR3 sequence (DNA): TGTGCCAGCAGCGCCGACAGGGCTGCGAACACCGGGGAGCTGTTTTTT. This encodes CASSADRAANTGELFF.

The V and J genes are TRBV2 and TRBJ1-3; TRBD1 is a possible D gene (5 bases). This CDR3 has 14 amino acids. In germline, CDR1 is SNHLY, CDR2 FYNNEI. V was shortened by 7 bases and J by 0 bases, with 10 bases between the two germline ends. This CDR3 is CASTSDSSGNTIYF. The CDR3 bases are TGTGCCAGCACTTCCGACAGCTCTGGAAACACCATATATTTT.

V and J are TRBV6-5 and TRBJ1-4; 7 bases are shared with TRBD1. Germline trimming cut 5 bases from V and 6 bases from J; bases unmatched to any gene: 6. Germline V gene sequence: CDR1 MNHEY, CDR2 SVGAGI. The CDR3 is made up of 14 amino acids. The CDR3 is CASSETGKDEKLFF. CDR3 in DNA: TGTGCCAGCAGTGAGACAGGGAAGGATGAAAAACTGTTTTTT.

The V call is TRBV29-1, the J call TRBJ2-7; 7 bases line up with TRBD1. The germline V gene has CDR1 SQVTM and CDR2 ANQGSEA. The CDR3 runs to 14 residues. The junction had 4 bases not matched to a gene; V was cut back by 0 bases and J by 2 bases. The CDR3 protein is CSVEEDQGAYEQYF. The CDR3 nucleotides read TGCAGCGTTGAAGAGGACCAGGGGGCCTACGAGCAGTACTTC.

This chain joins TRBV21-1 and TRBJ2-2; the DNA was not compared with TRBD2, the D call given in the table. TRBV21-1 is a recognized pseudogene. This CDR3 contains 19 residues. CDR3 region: CASSTPGLPRECLPGELFF. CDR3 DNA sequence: TGTGCCAGCAGCACCCCGGGCCTACCTCGGGAGTGTCTTCCCGGGGAGCTGTTTTTT.

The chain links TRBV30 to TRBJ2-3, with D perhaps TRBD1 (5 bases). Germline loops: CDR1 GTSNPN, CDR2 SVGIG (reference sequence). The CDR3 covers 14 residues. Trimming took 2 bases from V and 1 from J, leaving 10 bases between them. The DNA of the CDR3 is TGTGCCTGGAGTCTCCAAGGGGGCACAGATACGCAGTATTTT. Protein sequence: CAWSLQGGTDTQYF.

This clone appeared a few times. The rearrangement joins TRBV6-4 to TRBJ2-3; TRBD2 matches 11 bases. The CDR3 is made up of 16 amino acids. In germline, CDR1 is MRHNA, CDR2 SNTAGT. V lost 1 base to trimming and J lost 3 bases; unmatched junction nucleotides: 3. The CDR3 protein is CASSDLAGGPTDTQYF. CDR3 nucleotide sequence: TGTGCCAGCAGTGACTTAGCGGGGGGGCCAACAGATACGCAGTATTTT.

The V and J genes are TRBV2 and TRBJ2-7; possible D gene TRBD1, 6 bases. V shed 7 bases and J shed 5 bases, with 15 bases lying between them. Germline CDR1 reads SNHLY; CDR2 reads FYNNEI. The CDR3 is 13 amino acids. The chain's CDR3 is CASKSRGTDEQYF. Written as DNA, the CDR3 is TGTGCCAGCAAATCCAGGGGCACCGACGAGCAGTACTTC.

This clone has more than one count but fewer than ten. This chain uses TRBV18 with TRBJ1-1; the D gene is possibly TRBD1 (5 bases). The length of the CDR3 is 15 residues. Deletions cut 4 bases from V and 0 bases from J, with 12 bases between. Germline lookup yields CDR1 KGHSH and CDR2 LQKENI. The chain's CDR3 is CASSLETAMNTEAFF. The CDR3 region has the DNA TGTGCCAGCTCACTGGAGACAGCTATGAACACTGAAGCTTTCTTT.